This section outlines one T cell receptor (beta chain) sequence together with its context. The target antigen is unknown. This specimen belongs to a study of CD4 T cells in relation to SARS-CoV-2 and coronaviruses. Study as a whole: PBMCs were cultured with antigen for 10 days before TCR beta sequencing.

CD4+ T cells from unexposed donors were obtained before the COVID-19 pandemic (2011-2018). After 10 to 11 days of culture, CD4+ T cells were isolated. Approximately 1.9 million PBMCs per well were cultured with 9 to 10 IU/ml IL-2. Study findings and constraints: SARS-CoV-2-driven expansion was significantly weaker in crossreactive than monoreactive clones. Crossreactivity was assessed only for spike protein, not other viral proteins.

V lost 5 bases and J lost 8; bases outside the gene matches: 9. Germline-derived CDR1 and CDR2 are SGHRS and YFSETQ. The CDR3 is 14 residues long. TCRdb keeps only in-frame clones here, not all; method: immunoSEQ multiplex PCR. The sample records around 20,000 clones, about 78% being singletons. This rearrangement joins TRBV5-1 to TRBJ2-1; 8 positions match TRBD1. Sequencing input: CD4+ T cells from PBMCs, cultured in vitro. The TCR was taken from a human donor in good health. The CDR3 DNA reads as TGCGCCAGCAGGACAGGGGTGGTGCTGGATGAGCAGTTCTTC. It encodes CASRTGVVLDEQFF.